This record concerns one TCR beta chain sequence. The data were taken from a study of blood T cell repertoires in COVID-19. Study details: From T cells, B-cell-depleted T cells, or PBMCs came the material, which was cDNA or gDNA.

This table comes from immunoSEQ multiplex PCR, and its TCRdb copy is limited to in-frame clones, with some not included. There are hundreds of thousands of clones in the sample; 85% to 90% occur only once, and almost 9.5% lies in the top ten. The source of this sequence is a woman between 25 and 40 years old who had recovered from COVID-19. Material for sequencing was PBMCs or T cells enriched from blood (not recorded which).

The CDR3 DNA follows: TGTGCCATCAGGGGGACAGACCACTACGAGCAGTACTTC. Translation gives CAIRGTDHYEQYF. The chain combines TRBV10-3 with TRBJ2-7; 7 nucleotides line up with TRBD1. Germline V gene lookup returns CDR1 ENHRY and CDR2 SYGVKD. The ends lost 6 bases at V and 3 bases at J; junction bases unmatched: 5. The CDR3 is made up of 13 amino acids.